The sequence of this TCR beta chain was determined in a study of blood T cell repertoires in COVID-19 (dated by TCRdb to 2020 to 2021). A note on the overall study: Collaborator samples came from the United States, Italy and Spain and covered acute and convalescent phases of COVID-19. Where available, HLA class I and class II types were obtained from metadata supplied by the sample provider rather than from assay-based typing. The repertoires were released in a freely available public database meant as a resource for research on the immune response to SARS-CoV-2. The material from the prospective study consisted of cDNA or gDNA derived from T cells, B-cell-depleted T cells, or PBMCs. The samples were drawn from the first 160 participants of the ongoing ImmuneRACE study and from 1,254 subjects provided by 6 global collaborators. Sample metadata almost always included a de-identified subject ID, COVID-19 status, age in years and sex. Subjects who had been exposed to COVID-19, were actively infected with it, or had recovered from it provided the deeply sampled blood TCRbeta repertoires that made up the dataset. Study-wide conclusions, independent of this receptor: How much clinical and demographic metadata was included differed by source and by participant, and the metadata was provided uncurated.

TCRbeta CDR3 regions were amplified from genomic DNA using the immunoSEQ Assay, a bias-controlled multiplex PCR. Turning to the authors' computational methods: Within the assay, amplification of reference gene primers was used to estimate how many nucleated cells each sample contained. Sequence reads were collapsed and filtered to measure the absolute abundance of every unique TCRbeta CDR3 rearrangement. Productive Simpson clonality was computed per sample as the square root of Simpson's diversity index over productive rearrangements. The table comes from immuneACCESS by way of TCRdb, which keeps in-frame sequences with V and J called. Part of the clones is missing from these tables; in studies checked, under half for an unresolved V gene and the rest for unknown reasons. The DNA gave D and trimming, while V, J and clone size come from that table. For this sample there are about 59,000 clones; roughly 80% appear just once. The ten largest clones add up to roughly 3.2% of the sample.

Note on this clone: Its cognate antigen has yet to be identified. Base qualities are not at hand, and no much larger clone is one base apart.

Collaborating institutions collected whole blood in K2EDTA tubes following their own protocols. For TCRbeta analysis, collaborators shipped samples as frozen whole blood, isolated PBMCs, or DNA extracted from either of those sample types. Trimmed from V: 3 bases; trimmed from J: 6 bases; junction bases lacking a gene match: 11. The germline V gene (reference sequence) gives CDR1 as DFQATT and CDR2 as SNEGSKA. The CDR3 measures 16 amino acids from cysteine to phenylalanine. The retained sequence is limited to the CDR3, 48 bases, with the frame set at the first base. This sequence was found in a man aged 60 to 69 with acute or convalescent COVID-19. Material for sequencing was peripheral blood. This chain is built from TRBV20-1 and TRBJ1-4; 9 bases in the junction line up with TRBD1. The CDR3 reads CSASQQGATSYEKLFF. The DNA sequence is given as TGCAGTGCTAGTCAACAGGGGGCAACTTCGTATGAAAAACTGTTTTTT.